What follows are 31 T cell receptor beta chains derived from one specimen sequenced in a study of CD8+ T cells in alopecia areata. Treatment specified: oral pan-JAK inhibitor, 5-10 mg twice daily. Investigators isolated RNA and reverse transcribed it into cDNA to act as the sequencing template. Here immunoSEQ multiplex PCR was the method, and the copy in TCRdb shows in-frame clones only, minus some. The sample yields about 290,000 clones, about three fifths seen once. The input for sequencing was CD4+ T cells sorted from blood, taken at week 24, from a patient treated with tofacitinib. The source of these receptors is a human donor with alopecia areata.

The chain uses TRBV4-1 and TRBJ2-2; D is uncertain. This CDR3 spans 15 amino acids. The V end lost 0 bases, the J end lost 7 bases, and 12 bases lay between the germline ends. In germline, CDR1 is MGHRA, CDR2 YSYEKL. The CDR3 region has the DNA TGCGCCAGCAGCCAAGAGTCCACTGCCATCGGGGAGCTGTTTTTT. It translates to CASSQESTAIGELFF.

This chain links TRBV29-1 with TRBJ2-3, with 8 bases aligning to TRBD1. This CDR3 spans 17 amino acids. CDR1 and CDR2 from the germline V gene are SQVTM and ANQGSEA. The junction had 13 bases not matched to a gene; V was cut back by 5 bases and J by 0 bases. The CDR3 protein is CSVSGFPDRGSTDTQYF. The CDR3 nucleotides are TGCAGCGTTTCTGGATTTCCCGACAGGGGAAGCACAGATACGCAGTATTTT.

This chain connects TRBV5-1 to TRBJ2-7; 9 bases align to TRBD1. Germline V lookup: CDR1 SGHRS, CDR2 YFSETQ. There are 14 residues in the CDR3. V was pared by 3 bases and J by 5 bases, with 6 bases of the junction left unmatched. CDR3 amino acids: CASSSQGARNEQYF. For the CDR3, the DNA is TGCGCCAGCAGCTCACAGGGGGCGAGAAACGAGCAGTACTTC.

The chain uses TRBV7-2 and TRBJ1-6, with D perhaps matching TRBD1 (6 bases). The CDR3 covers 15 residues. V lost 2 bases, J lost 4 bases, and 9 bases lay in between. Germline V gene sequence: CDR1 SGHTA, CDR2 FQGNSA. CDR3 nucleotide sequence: TGTGCCAGCAGCTTACGACAGGATTATAATTCACCCCTCCACTTT. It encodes CASSLRQDYNSPLHF.

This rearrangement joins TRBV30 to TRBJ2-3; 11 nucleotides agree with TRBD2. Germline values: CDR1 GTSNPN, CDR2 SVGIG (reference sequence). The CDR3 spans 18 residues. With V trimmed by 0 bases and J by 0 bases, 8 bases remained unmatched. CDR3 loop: CAWSVRGTSGISTDTQYF. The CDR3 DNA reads TGTGCCTGGAGTGTACGGGGGACTAGCGGAATTAGCACAGATACGCAGTATTTT.

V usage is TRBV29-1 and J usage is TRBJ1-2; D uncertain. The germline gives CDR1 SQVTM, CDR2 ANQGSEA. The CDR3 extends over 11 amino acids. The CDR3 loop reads CFGESNYGYTF. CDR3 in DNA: TGCTTTGGAGAGTCTAACTATGGCTACACCTTC.

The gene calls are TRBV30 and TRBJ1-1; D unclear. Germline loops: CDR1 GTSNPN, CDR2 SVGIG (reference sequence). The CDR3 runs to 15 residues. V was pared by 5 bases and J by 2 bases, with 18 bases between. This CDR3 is CAWVRKEVGNTEAFF. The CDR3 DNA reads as TGTGCCTGGGTACGAAAAGAAGTTGGTAACACTGAAGCTTTCTTT. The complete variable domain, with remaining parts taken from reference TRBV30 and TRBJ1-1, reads SQTIHQWPATLVQPVGSPLSLECTVEGTSNPNLYWYRQAAGRGLQLLFYSVGIGQISSEVPQNLSASRPQDRQFILSSKKLLLSDSGFYLCAWVRKEVGNTEAFFGQGTRLTVV.

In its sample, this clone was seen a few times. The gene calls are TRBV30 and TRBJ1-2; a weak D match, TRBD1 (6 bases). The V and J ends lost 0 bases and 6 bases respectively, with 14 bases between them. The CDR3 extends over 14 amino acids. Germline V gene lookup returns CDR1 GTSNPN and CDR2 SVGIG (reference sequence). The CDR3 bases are TGTGCCTGGAGTGTACATCCCCAGGGGAATGGCTACACCTTC. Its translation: CAWSVHPQGNGYTF.

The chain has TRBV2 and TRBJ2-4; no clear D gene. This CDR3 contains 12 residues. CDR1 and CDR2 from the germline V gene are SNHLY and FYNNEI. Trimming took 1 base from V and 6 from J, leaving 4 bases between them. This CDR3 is CASSEELNIQYF. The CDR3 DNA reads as TGTGCCAGCAGTGAAGAACTAAACATTCAGTACTTC.

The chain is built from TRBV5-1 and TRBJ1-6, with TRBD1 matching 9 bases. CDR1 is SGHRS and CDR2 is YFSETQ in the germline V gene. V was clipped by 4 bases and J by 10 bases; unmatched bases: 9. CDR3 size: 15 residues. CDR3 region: CASSAGDRVSSPLHF. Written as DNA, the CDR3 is TGCGCCAGCAGCGCGGGGGACAGGGTTTCCTCACCCCTCCACTTT.

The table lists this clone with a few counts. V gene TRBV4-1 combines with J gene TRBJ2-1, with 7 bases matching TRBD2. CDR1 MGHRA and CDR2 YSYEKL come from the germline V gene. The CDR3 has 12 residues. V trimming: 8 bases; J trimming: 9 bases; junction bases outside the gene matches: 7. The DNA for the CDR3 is TGCGCCAGCCGGGGGGTCCACGGTGAGCAGTTCTTC. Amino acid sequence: CASRGVHGEQFF.

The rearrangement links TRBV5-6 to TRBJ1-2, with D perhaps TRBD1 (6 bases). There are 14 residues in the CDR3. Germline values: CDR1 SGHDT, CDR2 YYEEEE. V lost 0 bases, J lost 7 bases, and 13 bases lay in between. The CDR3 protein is CASSLAGGRGGYTF. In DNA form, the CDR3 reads TGTGCCAGCAGCTTGGCCGGGGGCCGCGGTGGCTACACCTTC.

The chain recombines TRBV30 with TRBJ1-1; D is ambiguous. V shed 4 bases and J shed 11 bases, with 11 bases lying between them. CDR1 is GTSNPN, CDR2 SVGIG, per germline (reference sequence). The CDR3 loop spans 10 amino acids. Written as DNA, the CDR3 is TGTGCCTGGATCTTCGCCAAGGCTTTCTTT. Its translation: CAWIFAKAFF.

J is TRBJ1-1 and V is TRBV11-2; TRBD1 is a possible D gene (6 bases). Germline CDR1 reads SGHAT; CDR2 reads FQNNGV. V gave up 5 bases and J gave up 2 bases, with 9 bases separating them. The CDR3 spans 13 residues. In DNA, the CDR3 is TGTGCCAGCAGCCCACAGGGAAACACTGAAGCTTTCTTT. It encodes CASSPQGNTEAFF.

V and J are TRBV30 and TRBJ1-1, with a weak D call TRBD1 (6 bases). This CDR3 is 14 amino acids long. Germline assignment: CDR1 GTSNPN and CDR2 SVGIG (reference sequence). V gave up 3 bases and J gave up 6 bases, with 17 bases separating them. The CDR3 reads CAWRRPGGIPEAFF. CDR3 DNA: TGTGCCTGGAGAAGGCCGGGGGGCATTCCTGAAGCTTTCTTT.

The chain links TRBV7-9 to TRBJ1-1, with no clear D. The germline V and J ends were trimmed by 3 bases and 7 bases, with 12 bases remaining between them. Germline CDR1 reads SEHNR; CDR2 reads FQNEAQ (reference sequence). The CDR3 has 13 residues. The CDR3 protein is CASSFGGGGEAFF. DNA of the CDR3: TGTGCCAGCAGCTTTGGAGGTGGCGGTGAAGCTTTCTTT. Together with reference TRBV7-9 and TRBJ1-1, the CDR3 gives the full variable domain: DTGVSQNPRHKITKRGQNVTFRCDPISEHNRLYWYRQTLGQGPEFLTYFQNEAQLEKSRLLSDRFSAERPKGSFSTLEIQRTEQGDSAMYLCASSFGGGGEAFFGQGTRLTVV.

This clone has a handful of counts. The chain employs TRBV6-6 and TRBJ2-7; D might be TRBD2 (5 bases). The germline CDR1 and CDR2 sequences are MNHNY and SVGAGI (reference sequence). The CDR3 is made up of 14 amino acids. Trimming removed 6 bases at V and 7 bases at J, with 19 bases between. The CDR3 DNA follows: TGTGCCAGCAGCCCGGACTCGAACCTACGGGAGCAGTACTTC. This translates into CASSPDSNLREQYF.

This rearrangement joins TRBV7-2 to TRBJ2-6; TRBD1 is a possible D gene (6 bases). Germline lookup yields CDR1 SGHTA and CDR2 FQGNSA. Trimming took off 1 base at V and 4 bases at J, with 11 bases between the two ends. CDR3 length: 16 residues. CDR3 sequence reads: CASSLEPGTGANVLTF. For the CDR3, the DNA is TGTGCCAGCAGCTTAGAACCGGGGACAGGGGCCAACGTCCTGACTTTC.

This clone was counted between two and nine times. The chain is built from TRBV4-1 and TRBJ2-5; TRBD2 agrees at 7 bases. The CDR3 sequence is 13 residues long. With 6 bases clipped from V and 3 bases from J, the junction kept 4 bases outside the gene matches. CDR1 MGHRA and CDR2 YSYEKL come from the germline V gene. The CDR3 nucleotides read TGCGCCAGCAGTCGGACTAGAAAAGAGACCCAGTACTTC. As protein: CASSRTRKETQYF.

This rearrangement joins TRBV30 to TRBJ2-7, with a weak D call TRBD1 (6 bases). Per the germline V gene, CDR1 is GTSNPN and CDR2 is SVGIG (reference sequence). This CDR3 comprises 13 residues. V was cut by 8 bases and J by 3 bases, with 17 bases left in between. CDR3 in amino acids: CAGIQGSLYEQYF. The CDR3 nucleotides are TGTGCCGGAATCCAGGGGAGCCTCTACGAGCAGTACTTC.

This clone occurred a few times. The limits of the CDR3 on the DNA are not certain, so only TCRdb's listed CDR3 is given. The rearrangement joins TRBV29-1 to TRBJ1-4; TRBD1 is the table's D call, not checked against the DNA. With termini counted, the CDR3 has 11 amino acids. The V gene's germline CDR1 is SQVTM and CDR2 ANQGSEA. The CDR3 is CSVNWGHGNLF.

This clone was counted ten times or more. The CDR3 region is CASSPVTGLGAKNIQYF. In DNA, the CDR3 is TGTGCCAGCAGTCCCGTCACAGGGCTAGGGGCCAAAAACATTCAGTACTTC. This rearrangement joins TRBV28 to TRBJ2-4; D possibly corresponds to TRBD1 (6 bases). The germline V and J ends were trimmed by 5 bases and 1 base, with 18 bases remaining between them. The CDR3 runs 17 residues. Germline CDR1 is MDHEN and CDR2 is SYDVKM. Looking up the rest from reference TRBV28 and TRBJ2-4 gives the full variable domain: DVKVTQSSRYLVKRTGEKVFLECVQDMDHENMFWYRQDPGLGLRLIYFSYDVKMKEKGDIPEGYSVSREKKERFSLILESASTNQTSMYLCASSPVTGLGAKNIQYFGAGTRLSVL.

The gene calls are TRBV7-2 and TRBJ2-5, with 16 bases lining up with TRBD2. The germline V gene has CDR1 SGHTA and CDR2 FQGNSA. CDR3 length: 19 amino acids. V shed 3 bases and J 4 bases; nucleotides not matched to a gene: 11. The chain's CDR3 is CASSLGTSGGALGRETQYF. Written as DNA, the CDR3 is TGTGCCAGCAGCTTGGGGACTAGCGGGGGGGCCTTGGGTAGAGAGACCCAGTACTTC.

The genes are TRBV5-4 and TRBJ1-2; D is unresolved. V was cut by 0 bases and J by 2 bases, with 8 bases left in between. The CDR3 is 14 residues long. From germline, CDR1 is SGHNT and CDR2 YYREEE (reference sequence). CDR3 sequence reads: CASSLVPGNYGYTF. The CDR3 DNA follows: TGTGCCAGCAGCTTGGTCCCCGGGAACTATGGCTACACCTTC.

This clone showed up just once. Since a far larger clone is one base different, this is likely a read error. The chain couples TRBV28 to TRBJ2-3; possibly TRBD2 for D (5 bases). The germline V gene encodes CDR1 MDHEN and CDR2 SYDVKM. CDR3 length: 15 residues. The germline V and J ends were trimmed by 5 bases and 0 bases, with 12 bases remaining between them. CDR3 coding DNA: TGTGCCAGCAGTCTAGGGAGAGGGAGCACAGATACGCAGTATTTT. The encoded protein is CASSLGRGSTDTQYF.

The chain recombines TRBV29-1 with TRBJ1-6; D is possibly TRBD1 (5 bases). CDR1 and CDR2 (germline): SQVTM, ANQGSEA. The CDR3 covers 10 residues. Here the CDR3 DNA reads TGCAGAGCCCAGGGTTCACCCCTCCACTTT. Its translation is CRAQGSPLHF.

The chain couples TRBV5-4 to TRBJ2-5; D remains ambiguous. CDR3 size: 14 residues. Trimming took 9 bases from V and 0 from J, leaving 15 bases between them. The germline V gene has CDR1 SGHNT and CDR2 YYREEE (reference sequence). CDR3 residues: CATARAVNQETQYF. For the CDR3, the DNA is TGTGCCACCGCCCGCGCGGTTAACCAAGAGACCCAGTACTTC.

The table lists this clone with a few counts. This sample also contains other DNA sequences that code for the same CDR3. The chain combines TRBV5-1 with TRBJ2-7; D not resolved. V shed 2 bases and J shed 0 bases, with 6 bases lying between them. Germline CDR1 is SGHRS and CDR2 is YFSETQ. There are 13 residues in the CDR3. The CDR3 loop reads CASSLDNSYEQYF. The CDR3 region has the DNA TGCGCCAGCAGCTTAGACAACTCCTACGAGCAGTACTTC.

The CDR3 here is CASSQGTGAADTEAFF. CDR3 nucleotide sequence: TGCGCCAGCAGCCAGGGCACAGGGGCGGCGGACACTGAAGCTTTCTTT. This chain connects TRBV4-3 to TRBJ1-1, with 7 bases fitting TRBD1. This CDR3 comprises 16 residues. Germline V gene lookup returns CDR1 LGHNA and CDR2 YSLEER. V lost 3 bases to trimming and J lost 3 bases; unmatched junction nucleotides: 10.

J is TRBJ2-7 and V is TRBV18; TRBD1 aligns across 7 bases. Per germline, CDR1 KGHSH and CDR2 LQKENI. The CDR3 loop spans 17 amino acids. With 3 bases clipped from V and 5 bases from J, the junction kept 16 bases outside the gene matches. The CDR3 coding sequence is TGTGCCAGCTCACCTCTCGGCACGGCCAGGGGGAAAGACGAGCAGTACTTC. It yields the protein CASSPLGTARGKDEQYF.

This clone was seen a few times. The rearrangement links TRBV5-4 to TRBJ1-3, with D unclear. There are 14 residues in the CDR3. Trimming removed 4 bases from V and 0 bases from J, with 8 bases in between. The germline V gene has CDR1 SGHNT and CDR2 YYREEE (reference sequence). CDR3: CASSIQSSGNTIYF. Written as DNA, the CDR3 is TGTGCCAGCAGCATCCAGAGCTCTGGAAACACCATATATTTT.